This T cell receptor (beta chain) is from a study of OX40 agonist ivuxolimab in advanced cancers. The wider study: Three patients showed partial responses: one hepatocellular carcinoma and two cutaneous melanoma cases. Study results and limitations: The average count of expanded clones was higher among CD8+ T cells than among CD4+. Part of the nonresponder group also had normalized T-cell clonal expansion that was low.

Details on this clone: Its specificity is unknown.

Assay: immunoSEQ multiplex PCR; the TCRdb copy retains only in-frame clones and omits some. The table lists nearly 65,000 clones, about nine tenths of them singletons. Excluded were patients having autoimmune disease history or systemic immunosuppression. This specimen was CD4+ or CD8+ T cells sorted from blood, taken in a trial of the OX40 agonist ivuxolimab. This TCR derives from an adult with an advanced solid tumor such as melanoma, head and neck, liver or kidney cancer.

CDR3 sequence reads: CASSSTGTSKYEQYF. CDR3 nucleotides: TGTGCCAGCAGCTCGACCGGGACCTCGAAATACGAGCAGTACTTC. The genes are TRBV5-6 and TRBJ2-7; D may match TRBD1 or TRBD2 (5 bases each). Trimming shortened V by 3 bases and J by 4 bases, and 17 bases separated the two germline ends. This CDR3 spans 15 amino acids. In germline, CDR1 is SGHDT, CDR2 YYEEEE.